The 21 T cell receptor beta chains below come from one sample, sequenced in a study of T-cell reconstitution after alpha-beta-depleted transplantation in children. The authors prepared the TCRbeta library with unique molecular identifiers. TCRdb itself ran the PCR reads through MiXCR, one entry per CDR3 protein. The sample has 200,000 to 300,000 distinct CDR3 sequences; roughly a quarter are singletons. The sample here was PBMCs, taken before TCRalphabeta/CD19-depleted stem cell transplant. The source of these receptors is a girl aged 2 to 9 with Fanconi anemia, due to receive a stem cell transplant.

In this sample, this clonotype turned up a few times. The J gene is TRBJ1-2, the V gene TRBV5-1; 7 bases are shared with TRBD1. Germline CDR1 SGHRS, CDR2 YFSETQ. The CDR3 runs to 13 residues. Trimming removed 4 bases from V and 7 bases from J; junction bases left unmatched: 7. The DNA of the CDR3 is TGCGCCAGCAGCCCGACAGGGTCGCGTGGCTACACCTTC. This gives the protein CASSPTGSRGYTF.

A few counts support this clonotype. J is TRBJ2-1 and V is TRBV20-1, with D tentatively TRBD2 (7 bases). Germline lookup yields CDR1 DFQATT and CDR2 SNEGSKA (reference sequence). Trimming took off 2 bases at V and 2 bases at J, with 16 bases between the two ends. CDR3 length: 16 residues. DNA of the CDR3: TGCAGTGCTAGATCCACGGGGGGCCTTGCCTACAATGAGCAGTTCTTC. Translation: CSARSTGGLAYNEQFF.

The chain combines TRBV5-1 with TRBJ2-7; D might be TRBD2 (6 bases). The V and J ends lost 2 bases and 2 bases respectively, with 14 bases between them. The length of the CDR3 is 15 residues. Germline V lookup: CDR1 SGHRS, CDR2 YFSETQ. Here the CDR3 reads CASSLEGLFTYEQYF. In nucleotides, the CDR3 is TGCGCCAGCAGCTTAGAGGGACTTTTTACCTACGAGCAGTACTTC.

This clonotype has just a few counts. V and J are TRBV5-1 and TRBJ2-2; D is ambiguous. Trimming took 5 bases from V and 3 from J, leaving 5 bases between them. The CDR3 is made up of 12 amino acids. From germline, CDR1 is SGHRS and CDR2 YFSETQ. The CDR3 loop is CASRSDTGELFF. The CDR3 DNA follows: TGCGCCAGCAGGTCGGACACCGGGGAGCTGTTTTTT.

The CDR3 sequence: CASSSAGMSQETQYF. The CDR3 DNA follows: TGTGCCAGCAGCTCAGCGGGGATGTCACAAGAGACCCAGTACTTC. The J gene is TRBJ2-5, the V gene TRBV7-2; TRBD2 matches at 7 bases. The CDR3 is 15 amino acids. CDR1 is SGHTA and CDR2 is FQGNSA in the germline V gene. Unmatched junction bases numbered 7, after V lost 4 bases and J lost 2 bases.

This clonotype was counted between two and nine times. The rearrangement joins TRBV14 to TRBJ2-5; D unclear. The CDR3 contains 13 residues. Trimming removed 0 bases at V and 4 bases at J, with 6 bases between. Germline CDR1 and CDR2: SGHDN and FVKESK. The CDR3 nucleotides are TGTGCCAGCAGCCAAGAGGGTACAGAGACCCAGTACTTC. It encodes CASSQEGTETQYF.

The gene calls are TRBV12-3 or TRBV12-4 and TRBJ2-7, with D tentatively TRBD1 (7 bases). The CDR3 is 15 amino acids. With 2 bases removed from V and 2 bases from J, the gap between germline ends came to 13 bases. The CDR3 reads CASSLSGGSTYEQYF. The CDR3 nucleotides are TGTGCCAGCAGTTTATCAGGGGGGAGTACCTACGAGCAGTACTTC.

This sequence joins TRBV29-1 and TRBJ2-1; possibly TRBD1 or TRBD2 for D (6 bases each). The germline V and J ends were trimmed by 0 bases and 2 bases, with 14 bases remaining between them. The CDR3 contains 16 residues. Germline CDR1 SQVTM, CDR2 ANQGSEA. The CDR3 loop is CSVEDWGAGPYNEQFF. DNA of the CDR3: TGCAGCGTTGAAGATTGGGGGGCGGGACCCTACAATGAGCAGTTCTTC.

This clonotype was counted ten times or more. The chain has TRBV10-3 and TRBJ2-3; D remains ambiguous. V gave up 4 bases and J gave up 0 bases, with 2 bases separating them. Germline V gene sequence: CDR1 ENHRY, CDR2 SYGVKD. There are 12 residues in the CDR3. CDR3 sequence reads: CAISVSTDTQYF. The CDR3 coding sequence is TGTGCCATCAGTGTTAGCACAGATACGCAGTATTTT.

This clonotype was detected a few times. The gene calls are TRBV20-1 and TRBJ1-5, with 7 bases identical to TRBD1. V dropped 0 bases and J dropped 3; count of bases not matched to a gene: 2. This CDR3 region has 14 residues. In germline, CDR1 is DFQATT, CDR2 SNEGSKA (reference sequence). CDR3 sequence: CSAREDRLNQPQHF. In nucleotides, the CDR3 is TGCAGTGCTAGAGAGGACAGGCTCAATCAGCCCCAGCATTTT.

Ten or more counts support this clonotype. The chain is built from TRBV5-1 and TRBJ1-6; no reliable D call. The CDR3 runs 15 residues. The germline V and J ends were trimmed by 4 bases and 7 bases, with 15 bases remaining between them. Per the germline V gene, CDR1 is SGHRS and CDR2 is YFSETQ. The CDR3 bases are TGCGCCAGCAGCCCCAGTGGGCCCCGGAATTCACCCCTCCACTTT. Its protein is CASSPSGPRNSPLHF.

Of note for this clonotype: Mismatch with germline at one junction end may stem from a read error. The chain is built from TRBV12-3 or TRBV12-4 and TRBJ2-7, with 9 bases matching TRBD1. The length of the CDR3 is 14 residues. The CDR3 here is CASSTGTGTYERYF. The CDR3, as DNA: TGTGCCAGCAGCACCGGGACAGGGACCTACGAGCGGTACTTC.

Many counts were recorded for this clonotype. V and J are TRBV29-1 and TRBJ2-1; no clear D. This CDR3 spans 15 amino acids. Trimming removed 0 bases at V and 1 base at J, with 10 bases between. CDR1 and CDR2 (germline): SQVTM, ANQGSEA. The CDR3 region has the DNA TGCAGCGTTGAAGAATCGGTTCGTTCCTACAATGAGCAGTTCTTC. It codes for CSVEESVRSYNEQFF.

This clonotype was detected a few times. The chain recombines TRBV16 with TRBJ2-3; D remains unclear. The CDR3 has 15 amino acids. Looked up from germline, CDR1 is KGHSY and CDR2 is FQNENV. Trimming stripped 1 base from V and 2 bases from J, with 10 bases between. CDR3 loop: CASSQFQEITDTQYF. The DNA of the CDR3 is TGTGCCAGCAGCCAATTCCAGGAAATCACAGATACGCAGTATTTT.

This clonotype was seen repeatedly, ten times or more. This sequence joins TRBV27 and TRBJ2-5; D unclear. The length of the CDR3 is 15 residues. Germline values: CDR1 MNHEY, CDR2 SMNVEV (reference sequence). With 3 bases removed from V and 5 bases from J, the gap between germline ends came to 16 bases. In nucleotides, the CDR3 is TGTGCCAGCAGTTTGGGCTCCCTTACGCCCGAGACCCAGTACTTC. Its protein is CASSLGSLTPETQYF.

The chain links TRBV6-5 to TRBJ2-7, with 7 bases fitting TRBD2. V lost 2 bases to trimming and J lost 0 bases; unmatched junction nucleotides: 4. In germline, CDR1 is MNHEY, CDR2 SVGAGI. This CDR3 is 15 amino acids long. The CDR3 reads CASSYDGGSSYEQYF. CDR3 bases: TGTGCCAGCAGTTACGATGGCGGGAGCTCCTACGAGCAGTACTTC.

The V gene is TRBV29-1, the J gene TRBJ1-1; 10 bases are shared with TRBD1. With V trimmed by 1 base and J by 11 bases, 13 bases remained unmatched. This CDR3 comprises 15 residues. In germline, CDR1 is SQVTM, CDR2 ANQGSEA. CDR3 residues: CSVEGPRDRGFGAFF. Written as DNA, the CDR3 is TGCAGCGTTGAAGGGCCACGGGACAGGGGTTTTGGGGCTTTCTTT.

This clonotype was picked up a small number of times. The rearrangement uses TRBV20-1 and TRBJ1-1; TRBD1 is a possible D gene (6 bases). V lost 0 bases and J 4 bases, leaving 15 bases between the germline ends. CDR1 is DFQATT, CDR2 SNEGSKA, per germline (reference sequence). CDR3 length: 15 amino acids. CDR3 region: CSARDPAGVGTEAFF. The CDR3 bases are TGCAGTGCTAGAGATCCTGCAGGGGTAGGCACTGAAGCTTTCTTT.

J is TRBJ2-7 and V is TRBV7-2; 8 bases line up with TRBD2. V lost 1 base to trimming and J lost 3 bases; unmatched junction nucleotides: 5. This CDR3 is 15 amino acids long. Germline-derived CDR1 and CDR2 are SGHTA and FQGNSA. The CDR3 here is CASSLVGTSGYEQYF. CDR3 nucleotides: TGTGCCAGCAGCTTAGTCGGGACTAGTGGCTACGAGCAGTACTTC.

This clonotype was picked up a small number of times. CDR3 residues: CATRRQGDTGELFF. CDR3 coding DNA: TGTGCCACCCGGAGACAGGGCGACACCGGGGAGCTGTTTTTT. V is TRBV12-3 or TRBV12-4 and J is TRBJ2-2, with TRBD1 matching 7 bases. The CDR3 extends over 14 amino acids. Trimming removed 10 bases from V and 3 bases from J; junction bases left unmatched: 8.

This chain connects TRBV11-2 to TRBJ2-3, with TRBD2 matching over 12 bases. The CDR3 sequence is 18 residues long. The germline gives CDR1 SGHAT, CDR2 FQNNGV. V was pared by 1 base and J by 1 base, with 6 bases of the junction left unmatched. The chain's CDR3 is CASSLVHLAGGRTDTQYF. The CDR3 DNA sequence: TGTGCCAGCAGCTTAGTCCACCTAGCGGGGGGGCGCACAGATACGCAGTATTTT.